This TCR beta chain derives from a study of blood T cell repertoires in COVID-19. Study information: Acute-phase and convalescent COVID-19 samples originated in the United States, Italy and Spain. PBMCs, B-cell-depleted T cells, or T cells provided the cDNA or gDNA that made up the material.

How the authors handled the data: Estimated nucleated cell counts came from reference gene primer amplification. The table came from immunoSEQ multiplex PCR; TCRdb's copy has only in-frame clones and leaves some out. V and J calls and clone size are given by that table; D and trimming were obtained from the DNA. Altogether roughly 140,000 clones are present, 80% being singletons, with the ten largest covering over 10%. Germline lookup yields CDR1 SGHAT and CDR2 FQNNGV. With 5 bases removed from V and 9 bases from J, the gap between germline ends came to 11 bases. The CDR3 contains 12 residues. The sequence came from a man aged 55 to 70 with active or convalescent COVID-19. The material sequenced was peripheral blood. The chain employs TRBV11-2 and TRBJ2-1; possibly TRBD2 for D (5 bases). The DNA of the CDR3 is TGTGCCAGCAGCCCCCCGGGATCTGAGCAGTTCTTC. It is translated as CASSPPGSEQFF.